The source of this T cell receptor beta chain is a study of blood T cell repertoires in COVID-19. As processed by the authors: Nucleated cell counts were estimated from reference gene primer amplification. Here immunoSEQ multiplex PCR was the method, and the copy in TCRdb shows in-frame clones only, minus some. V and J calls plus clone size are reproduced from that table; the DNA served to infer D and trimming. Of fewer than 300,000 clones listed, roughly nine tenths are singletons. V was pared by 4 bases and J by 10 bases, with 11 bases between. The CDR3 covers 13 residues. CDR1 is SEHNR, CDR2 FQNEAQ, per germline (reference sequence).

The sequenced sample consisted of peripheral blood. This clonotype originated in a woman aged 30 to 39 with COVID-19, enrolled during active disease. The V call is TRBV7-9, the J call TRBJ1-6; unclear D gene. In DNA, the CDR3 is TGTGCCAGCAGCTCGACGACTGGGTCACCCCTCCACTTT. It codes for CASSSTTGSPLHF.